The 19 T cell receptor beta chains below were found in one sample sequenced in a study of shared clonotypes between healthy human individuals. TCRdb's table, derived via immunoSEQ multiplex PCR, lists solely in-frame clones and lacks some. The sample includes roughly 2.5 million clones, just over 90% of them seen just once. The sample comprised naive CD4+ T cells sorted from blood. As to subset: CD45RA+ positively selected. These receptors were obtained from a man aged 18 to 29 in good health.

This chain joins TRBV25-1 and TRBJ2-7; possibly TRBD2 for D (6 bases). The CDR3 contains 16 residues. Germline V CDR1 and CDR2: MGHDK, SYGVNS. V was clipped by 2 bases and J by 0 bases, with 14 bases between them. CDR3 loop: CASSEASTAGSYEQYF. The CDR3 region has the DNA TGTGCCAGCAGTGAAGCCTCTACAGCGGGCTCCTACGAGCAGTACTTC.

This chain uses TRBV19 with TRBJ2-5; 8 bases map to TRBD1. The CDR3 covers 13 residues. Germline V lookup: CDR1 LNHDA, CDR2 SQIVND (reference sequence). V was pared by 6 bases and J by 2 bases, with 2 bases of the junction left unmatched. The CDR3 here is CASSRDRQETQYF. In nucleotides, the CDR3 is TGTGCCAGTAGCCGGGACAGGCAAGAGACCCAGTACTTC. Full variable domain (remainder filled in from reference TRBV19 and TRBJ2-5): DGGITQSPKYLFRKEGQNVTLSCEQNLNHDAMYWYRQDPGQGLRLIYYSQIVNDFQKGDIAEGYSVSREKKESFPLTVTSAQKNPTAFYLCASSRDRQETQYFGPGTRLLVL.

This sequence joins TRBV2 and TRBJ2-2; 7 bases map to TRBD1. Germline CDR1 SNHLY, CDR2 FYNNEI. V shed 6 bases and J 4 bases; nucleotides not matched to a gene: 8. The CDR3 contains 15 residues. The CDR3 bases are TGTGCCAGCAGGGCCGGGACAGACTCCACCGGGGAGCTGTTTTTT. It codes for CASRAGTDSTGELFF.

The chain combines TRBV6-6 with TRBJ2-5; tentatively, D is TRBD1 (6 bases). The CDR3 runs to 14 residues. Germline CDR1 and CDR2: MNHNY and SVGAGI (reference sequence). V dropped 7 bases and J dropped 9 bases, with 21 bases sitting between them. The CDR3 nucleotides read TGTGCCAGCAACTTACGTGGACAGCCCGGGGCCCAGTACTTC. Protein sequence: CASNLRGQPGAQYF.

The chain couples TRBV28 to TRBJ1-2; 9 bases map to TRBD1. Germline CDR1 is MDHEN and CDR2 is SYDVKM. J gave up 7 bases and V 8 bases, and 8 bases lay outside the gene matches. This CDR3 is 13 amino acids long. This CDR3 reads CASDNRGQVGYTF. DNA of the CDR3: TGTGCCAGCGATAACAGGGGGCAGGTTGGCTACACCTTC.

The V and J genes are TRBV25-1 and TRBJ2-7; the match to TRBD1 covers 8 bases. The germline gives CDR1 MGHDK, CDR2 SYGVNS. V trimming: 4 bases; J trimming: 9 bases; junction bases outside the gene matches: 2. The CDR3 spans 11 residues. The CDR3 nucleotides are TGTGCCAGCAGTGGCGGGACAGGGCAGTACTTC. Amino acid sequence: CASSGGTGQYF.

The V and J genes are TRBV18 and TRBJ2-7; 10 bases are a match to TRBD1. The CDR3 sequence is 14 residues long. Trimming took 6 bases from V and 6 from J; bases not matched to a gene: 8. Germline CDR1 reads KGHSH; CDR2 reads LQKENI. The DNA of the CDR3 is TGTGCCAGCTCCTCCGGACAGGGGGTTGGCGAGCAGTACTTC. Translated: CASSSGQGVGEQYF.

The J gene is TRBJ1-6, the V gene TRBV11-2; possible D gene TRBD1, 5 bases. The germline gives CDR1 SGHAT, CDR2 FQNNGV. V was shortened by 5 bases and J by 10 bases, with 21 bases between the two germline ends. The CDR3 totals 16 residues. CDR3 sequence: CASSHRDPGPGSPLHF. CDR3 in DNA: TGTGCCAGCAGCCACCGGGACCCCGGCCCCGGGTCACCCCTCCACTTT.

The J gene is TRBJ2-1, the V gene TRBV27; 9 positions match TRBD1. The germline gives CDR1 MNHEY, CDR2 SMNVEV (reference sequence). J lost 6 bases, V lost 8 bases, and 11 bases had no gene match. The CDR3 has 15 residues. For the CDR3, the DNA is TGTGCCAGCTCCGCGGACAGGGGAAGAAGCAATGAGCAGTTCTTC. Translated: CASSADRGRSNEQFF.

The chain has TRBV5-1 and TRBJ2-7; 12 positions agree with TRBD2. Germline trimming cut 3 bases from V and 7 bases from J; bases unmatched to any gene: 11. There are 16 residues in the CDR3. CDR1 is SGHRS, CDR2 YFSETQ, per germline. The CDR3 coding sequence is TGCGCCAGCAGCTCGCAAGAGACTAGCGGGAGACGGGAGCAGTACTTC. Translating it yields CASSSQETSGRREQYF.

About this clone: The same CDR3 also results from other DNA sequences found in this sample. V gene TRBV19 combines with J gene TRBJ2-7, with 7 bases matching TRBD1. This CDR3 has 13 residues. After removal of 2 bases from V and 2 bases from J, the junction contained 0 bases not matched to a gene. The germline V gene encodes CDR1 LNHDA and CDR2 SQIVND (reference sequence). CDR3 in DNA: TGTGCCAGTAGTATACAGGGGGCCTACGAGCAGTACTTC. Translated: CASSIQGAYEQYF.

CDR3 nucleotides: TGTGCCAGCAGCTTGGCCGGGGGGCGGAACACTGAAGCTTTCTTT. This codes for CASSLAGGRNTEAFF. This rearrangement joins TRBV5-5 to TRBJ1-1; D is possibly TRBD1 (6 bases). Between the trimmed V and J ends, which lost 0 bases and 1 base, there was a span of 10 bases. CDR1 is SGHKS and CDR2 is YYEKEE in the germline V gene (reference sequence). The CDR3 extends over 15 amino acids. Full variable domain (remainder filled in from reference TRBV5-5 and TRBJ1-1): DAGVTQSPTHLIKTRGQQVTLRCSPISGHKSVSWYQQVLGQGPQFIFQYYEKEERGRGNFPDRFSARQFPNYSSELNVNALLLGDSALYLCASSLAGGRNTEAFFGQGTRLTVV.

CDR3 DNA: TGCGCCAGCAGCTCGGTGGGACTGACTATCACAGATACGCAGTATTTT. Its translation: CASSSVGLTITDTQYF. The chain uses TRBV5-1 and TRBJ2-3, with D perhaps matching TRBD2 (6 bases). This CDR3 contains 16 residues. Trimming stripped 3 bases from V and 2 bases from J, with 16 bases between. Germline V gene sequence: CDR1 SGHRS, CDR2 YFSETQ.

The chain is built from TRBV2 and TRBJ2-3; no clear D gene. With 5 bases removed from V and 6 bases from J, the gap between germline ends came to 9 bases. Germline loops: CDR1 SNHLY, CDR2 FYNNEI. This CDR3 is 12 amino acids long. DNA for the CDR3: TGTGCCAGCAGTCCGTTAAGCGATACGCAGTATTTT. This sequence encodes CASSPLSDTQYF.

A word on this clone: Within the sample, other DNA sequences also encode this same CDR3. The genes are TRBV7-2 and TRBJ2-2; D unclear. There are 12 residues in the CDR3. Germline values: CDR1 SGHTA, CDR2 FQGNSA. V lost 1 base, J lost 6 bases, and 3 bases lay in between. The CDR3: CASSLGAGELFF. The CDR3 DNA sequence: TGTGCCAGCAGCTTAGGAGCCGGGGAGCTGTTTTTT.

The chain employs TRBV5-1 and TRBJ2-7; D might be TRBD2 (6 bases). Germline CDR1 is SGHRS and CDR2 is YFSETQ. Deletions cut 3 bases from V and 6 bases from J, with 10 bases between. CDR3 length: 12 residues. Here the CDR3 reads CASSWGESEQYF. The CDR3 DNA is TGCGCCAGCAGCTGGGGGGAGAGCGAGCAGTACTTC.

The rearrangement joins TRBV5-8 to TRBJ1-5; TRBD1 aligns across 7 bases. This CDR3 has 15 residues. The germline V gene has CDR1 SGHTS and CDR2 YDEGEE. The ends lost 1 base at V and 7 bases at J; junction bases unmatched: 8. The DNA of the CDR3 is TGTGCCAGCAGCTTGTTTGGATCAGGGGGGCAGCCCCAGCATTTT. Translation: CASSLFGSGGQPQHF. Using reference TRBV5-8 and TRBJ1-5 for the parts outside the CDR3, the full variable domain is EAGVTQSPTHLIKTRGQQATLRCSPISGHTSVYWYQQALGLGLQFLLWYDEGEERNRGNFPPRFSGRQFPNYSSELNVNALELEDSALYLCASSLFGSGGQPQHFGDGTRLSIL.

V gene TRBV6-1 combines with J gene TRBJ2-7; weak D call: TRBD1 (6 bases). CDR3 size: 14 residues. The germline V and J ends were trimmed by 6 bases and 7 bases, with 19 bases remaining between them. CDR1 and CDR2 from the germline V gene are MNHNS and SASEGT. CDR3 sequence (DNA): TGTGCCAGCAGCCTCACACAGGGTACCTGGGAGCAGTACTTC. It encodes CASSLTQGTWEQYF.

A remark on this clone: Within the sample, other DNA sequences also encode this same CDR3. The V gene is TRBV9, the J gene TRBJ1-6, with no clear D. The CDR3 extends over 16 amino acids. With 0 bases removed from V and 0 bases from J, the gap between germline ends came to 7 bases. CDR1 and CDR2 (germline): SGDLS, YYNGEE. The CDR3 DNA reads TGTGCCAGCAGCGTAGGCGGTAGCTCCTATAATTCACCCCTCCACTTT. It codes for CASSVGGSSYNSPLHF.